This note documents a single T cell receptor (beta chain) sequence. Its specificity is unknown. The germline CDR1 and CDR2 sequences are SNHLY and FYNNEI. V was shortened by 8 bases and J by 7 bases, with 20 bases between the two germline ends. The CDR3 covers 14 residues. Here immunoSEQ multiplex PCR was the method, and the copy in TCRdb shows in-frame clones only, minus some. The table records about 120,000 clones, about 90% of them present only once. The data belong to a study of T cell responses to AZD1222 COVID-19 vaccine. Study summary: Pooling covered second doses at about 4 or about 12 weeks.

Notes on the study in general: Donors were mostly white British, more females; clonal diversity possibly underestimated.

This rearrangement joins TRBV2 to TRBJ1-2; D remains ambiguous. The sample was peripheral blood, taken on day 0 of AZD1222 vaccination. This clonotype originated in an adult in good health. The CDR3 sequence: CASGTGLRASGYTF. DNA for the CDR3: TGTGCCAGCGGAACCGGGCTTCGGGCGAGTGGCTACACCTTC.